The 6 T cell receptor beta chains below were found in one sample sequenced in a study of blood T cell repertoires in COVID-19. Only in-frame clones appear in the TCRdb table, and some are missing; sequencing was by immunoSEQ multiplex PCR. The repertoire consists of about 240,000 clones, with around 90% occurring once and the leading ten covering around 7.8%. The material sequenced was peripheral blood. The receptors derive from a man aged 60 to 75 who had recovered from COVID-19.

This sequence joins TRBV5-8 and TRBJ2-7; TRBD1 aligns across 9 bases. The CDR3 has 17 residues. From germline, CDR1 is SGHTS and CDR2 YDEGEE. Germline trimming cut 1 base from V and 0 bases from J; bases unmatched to any gene: 8. CDR3 sequence reads: CASSLWGQGRHSYEQYV. The DNA for the CDR3 is TGTGCCAGCAGCTTGTGGGGACAGGGACGGCACTCCTACGAGCAGTACGTC.

On this clone: Other nucleotide sequences in the sample specify the same CDR3. The chain carries TRBV5-1 and TRBJ2-3, with TRBD1 as a possible D gene (6 bases). Germline V CDR1 and CDR2: SGHRS, YFSETQ. The CDR3 sequence is 14 residues long. V was shortened by 0 bases and J by 1 base, with 6 bases between the two germline ends. DNA for the CDR3: TGCGCCAGCAGCTTGGACAGGGGCACAGATACGCAGTATTTT. It translates to CASSLDRGTDTQYF.

The rearrangement uses TRBV15 and TRBJ2-2; 9 positions agree with TRBD1. This CDR3 has 19 amino acids. The germline CDR1 and CDR2 sequences are LNHNV and YYDKDF (reference sequence). Trimming took 0 bases from V and 5 from J; bases not matched to a gene: 13. The CDR3 is CATSRDGLSGTGSTGELFF. DNA for the CDR3: TGTGCCACCAGCAGAGATGGACTTTCCGGGACAGGGTCAACCGGGGAGCTGTTTTTT.

This clone was counted only a few times. The rearrangement uses TRBV25-1 and TRBJ1-2, with TRBD1 as a possible D gene (6 bases). CDR3 length equals 13 residues. The V and J ends lost 2 bases and 4 bases respectively, with 8 bases between them. Germline V gives CDR1 MGHDK, CDR2 SYGVNS. CDR3 sequence reads: CASSEAGVYGYTF. As DNA, the CDR3 is TGTGCCAGCAGTGAAGCAGGGGTCTATGGCTACACCTTC.

The chain has TRBV5-6 and TRBJ1-2, with unresolved D. This CDR3 has 14 amino acids. Between the trimmed V and J ends, which lost 4 bases and 4 bases, there was a span of 14 bases. Looked up from germline, CDR1 is SGHDT and CDR2 is YYEEEE. The CDR3 sequence: CASSPSPGIYGYTF. CDR3 sequence (DNA): TGTGCCAGCAGCCCATCCCCAGGCATCTATGGCTACACCTTC.

In its sample, this clone was seen once. In nucleotides, the CDR3 is TGTGCCAGCAGCTCCTCAGGGGGCTCGGGCTATGGCTACACCTTC. This translates into CASSSSGGSGYGYTF. The genes are TRBV6-2 or TRBV6-3 and TRBJ1-2; 8 bases agree with TRBD1. With V trimmed by 6 bases and J by 4 bases, 10 bases remained unmatched. In germline, CDR1 is MNHEY, CDR2 SVGEGT. The CDR3 consists of 15 residues.